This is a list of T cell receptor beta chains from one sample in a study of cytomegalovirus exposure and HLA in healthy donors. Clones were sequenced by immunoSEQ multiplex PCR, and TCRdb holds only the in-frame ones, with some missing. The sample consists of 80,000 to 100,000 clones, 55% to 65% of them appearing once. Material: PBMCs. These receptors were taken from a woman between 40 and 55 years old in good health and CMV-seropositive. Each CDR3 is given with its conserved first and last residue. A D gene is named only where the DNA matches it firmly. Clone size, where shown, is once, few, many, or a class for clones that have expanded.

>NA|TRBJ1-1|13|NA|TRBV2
CASIRSPGTEAFF
TGTGCCAGCATTCGTAGTCCGGGCACTGAAGCTTTCTTT
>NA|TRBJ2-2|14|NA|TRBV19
CASRLSGDTGELFF
TGTGCCAGTAGGTTGTCAGGGGACACCGGGGAGCTGTTTTTT
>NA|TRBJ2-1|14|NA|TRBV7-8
CASSPGDGGNEQFF
TGTGCCAGCAGCCCCGGGGATGGCGGGAATGAGCAGTTCTTC
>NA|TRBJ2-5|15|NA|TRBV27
CASSSPGLGGETQYF
TGTGCCAGCAGTTCACCGGGCCTGGGGGGAGAGACCCAGTACTTC
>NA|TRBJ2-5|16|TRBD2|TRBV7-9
CASSLVVAGGGETQYF
TGTGCCAGCAGCTTAGTAGTAGCGGGAGGAGGAGAGACCCAGTACTTC
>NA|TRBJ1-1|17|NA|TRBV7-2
CASSSRGSGTKGTEAFF
TGTGCCAGCAGCTCAAGAGGCTCGGGCACAAAGGGGACTGAAGCTTTCTTT
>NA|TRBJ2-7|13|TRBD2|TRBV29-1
CSVVTSGINEQYF
TGCAGCGTTGTGACTAGCGGGATAAACGAGCAGTACTTC
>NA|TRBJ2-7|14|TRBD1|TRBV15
CATSGRDRSYEQYF
TGTGCCACCAGCGGCCGGGACAGGAGCTACGAGCAGTACTTC
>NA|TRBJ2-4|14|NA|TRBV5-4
CASSSTGDTNIQYF
TGTGCCAGCAGTTCGACAGGAGATACTAACATTCAGTACTTC
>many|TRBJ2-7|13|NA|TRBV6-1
CASIGTGLYEQYF
TGTGCCAGCATTGGAACAGGCTTGTACGAGCAGTACTTC
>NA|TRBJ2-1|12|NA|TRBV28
CASSPQYNEQFF
TGTGCCAGCAGCCCACAGTACAATGAGCAGTTCTTC
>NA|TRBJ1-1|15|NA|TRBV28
CASSSGGGRITEAFF
TGTGCCAGCAGTTCTGGGGGAGGGAGGATAACTGAAGCTTTCTTT
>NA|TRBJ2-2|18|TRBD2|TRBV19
CASRNWAGGHANTGELFF
TGTGCCAGTAGAAATTGGGCGGGAGGCCACGCGAACACCGGGGAGCTGTTTTTT
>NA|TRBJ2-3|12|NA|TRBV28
CATSGLEDTQYF
TGTGCCACCTCAGGGTTAGAAGATACGCAGTATTTT
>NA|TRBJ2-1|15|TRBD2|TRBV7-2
CASSLGLAGGAEQFF
TGTGCCAGCAGCTTAGGACTAGCGGGAGGTGCTGAGCAGTTCTTC
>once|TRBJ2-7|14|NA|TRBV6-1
CASSLVVEEYEQYF
TGTGCCAGCAGCCTGGTGGTTGAGGAGTACGAGCAGTACTTC
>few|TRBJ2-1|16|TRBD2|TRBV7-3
CASSLYPRERYNEQFF
TGTGCCAGCAGCTTGTATCCGCGGGAGAGATACAATGAGCAGTTCTTC
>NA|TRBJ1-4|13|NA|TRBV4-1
CASRQLSNEKLFF
TGCGCAAGCAGACAGCTCTCTAATGAAAAACTGTTTTTT
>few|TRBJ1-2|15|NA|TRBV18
CASSPDGRGSYGYTF
TGTGCCAGCTCACCGGACGGAAGGGGGAGCTATGGCTACACCTTC
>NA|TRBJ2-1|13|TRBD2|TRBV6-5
CASGTSGRNEQFF
TGTGCCAGTGGGACTAGCGGGAGAAATGAGCAGTTCTTC
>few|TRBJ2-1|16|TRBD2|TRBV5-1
CASSRAASGFYNEQFF
TGCGCCAGCAGCCGCGCGGCTAGCGGGTTCTACAATGAGCAGTTCTTC
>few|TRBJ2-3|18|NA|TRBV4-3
CASSQDPRQDPSTDTQYF
TGCGCCAGCAGCCAAGATCCCCGACAGGACCCTAGCACAGATACGCAGTATTTT
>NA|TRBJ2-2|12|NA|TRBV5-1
CASSSSFGELFF
TGCGCCAGCAGTTCTTCCTTCGGGGAGCTGTTTTTT
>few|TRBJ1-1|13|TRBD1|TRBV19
CASSGQGNAEAFF
TGTGCCAGCTCGGGACAGGGTAACGCTGAAGCTTTCTTT
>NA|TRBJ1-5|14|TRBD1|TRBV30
CAWSRGQGNQPQHF
TGTGCCTGGAGTAGGGGACAGGGGAATCAGCCCCAGCATTTT
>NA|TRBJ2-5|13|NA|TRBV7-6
CASSLSRQETQYF
TGTGCCAGCAGTCTCTCGCGGCAAGAGACCCAGTACTTC
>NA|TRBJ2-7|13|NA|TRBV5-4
CASSTRHPDEQYF
TGTGCCAGCAGCACACGACACCCGGACGAGCAGTACTTC
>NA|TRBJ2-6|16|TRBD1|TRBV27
CASSPRQGAGANVLTF
TGTGCCAGCAGTCCGCGACAGGGGGCTGGGGCCAACGTCCTGACTTTC
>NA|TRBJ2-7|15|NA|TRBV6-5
CASSYQLANSYEQYF
TGTGCCAGCAGTTACCAACTAGCCAACTCCTACGAGCAGTACTTC
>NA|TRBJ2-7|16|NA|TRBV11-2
CASSLNFLASSYEQYF
TGTGCCAGCAGCTTAAATTTCTTAGCGAGCTCCTACGAGCAGTACTTC
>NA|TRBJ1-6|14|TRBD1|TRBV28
CASSFRQGGSPLHF
TGTGCCAGCAGTTTCAGACAGGGAGGTTCACCCCTCCACTTT
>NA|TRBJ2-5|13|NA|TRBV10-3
CAISDPPRETQYF
TGTGCCATCAGTGATCCCCCTCGAGAGACCCAGTACTTC
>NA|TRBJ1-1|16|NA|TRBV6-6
CASSIDPGTPNTEAFF
TGTGCCAGCAGTATAGACCCCGGGACACCGAACACTGAAGCTTTCTTT
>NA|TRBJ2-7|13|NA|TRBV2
CASSVSGTYEQYF
TGTGCCAGCAGTGTCTCAGGGACCTACGAGCAGTACTTC
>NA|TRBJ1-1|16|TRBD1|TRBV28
CASSPGQGALRGEAFF
TGTGCCAGCAGCCCAGGACAGGGGGCGCTCCGCGGTGAAGCTTTCTTT
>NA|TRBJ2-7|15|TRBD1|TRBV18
CASSPPGQGFYEQYF
TGTGCCAGCTCACCGCCGGGACAGGGATTCTACGAGCAGTACTTC